The T cell receptor (beta chain) described here comes from a study of blood T cell repertoires in COVID-19. Study-wide context: Acute-phase and convalescent COVID-19 samples originated in the United States, Italy and Spain. Sources were T cells, B-cell-depleted T cells, or PBMCs; the material itself was cDNA or gDNA.

Per germline, CDR1 ENHRY and CDR2 SYGVKD. The V end lost 6 bases, the J end lost 0 bases, and 8 bases lay between the germline ends. CDR3 length: 13 residues. In the authors' workflow: Reference gene primer amplification gave nucleated cell count estimates. Some clones are missing from TCRdb's copy, which holds only in-frame ones; the method was immunoSEQ multiplex PCR. V, J and clone size derive from that table, while D and trimming were established from the DNA sequence. The repertoire holds 130,000 to 150,000 clones, with 70% to 90% as singletons. The origin of this receptor is a woman in her thirties or forties with active or convalescent COVID-19. The sequencing input was peripheral blood. The V gene is TRBV10-3, the J gene TRBJ1-1; D is ambiguous. The CDR3 nucleotides are TGTGCCATCAGCCAGGTGCTGAACACTGAAGCTTTCTTT. Translation: CAISQVLNTEAFF.